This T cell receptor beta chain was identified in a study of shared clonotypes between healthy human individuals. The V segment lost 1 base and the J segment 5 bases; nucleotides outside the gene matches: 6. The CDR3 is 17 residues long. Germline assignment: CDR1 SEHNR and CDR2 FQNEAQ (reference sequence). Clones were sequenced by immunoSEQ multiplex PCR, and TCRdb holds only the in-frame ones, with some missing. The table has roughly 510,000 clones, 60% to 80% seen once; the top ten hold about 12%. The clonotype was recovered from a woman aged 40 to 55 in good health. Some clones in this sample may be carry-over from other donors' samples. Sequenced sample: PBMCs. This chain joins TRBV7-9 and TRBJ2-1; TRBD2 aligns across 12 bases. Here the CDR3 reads CASSLVPASGRDNEQFF. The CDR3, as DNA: TGTGCCAGCAGCTTAGTCCCTGCTAGCGGGAGGGACAATGAGCAGTTCTTC.